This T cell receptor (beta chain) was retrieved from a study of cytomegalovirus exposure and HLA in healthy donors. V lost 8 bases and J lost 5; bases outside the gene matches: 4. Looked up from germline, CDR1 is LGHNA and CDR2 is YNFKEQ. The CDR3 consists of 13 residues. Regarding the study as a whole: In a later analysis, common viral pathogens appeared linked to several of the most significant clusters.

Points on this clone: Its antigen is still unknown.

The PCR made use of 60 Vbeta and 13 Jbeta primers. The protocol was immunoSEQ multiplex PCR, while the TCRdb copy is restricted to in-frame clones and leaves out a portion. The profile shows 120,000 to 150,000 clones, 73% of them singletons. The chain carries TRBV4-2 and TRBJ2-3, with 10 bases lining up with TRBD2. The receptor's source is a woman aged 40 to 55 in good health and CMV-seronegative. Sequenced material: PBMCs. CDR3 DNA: TGTGCCAGCTTAGCGGGGGGCGAAGATACGCAGTATTTT. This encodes CASLAGGEDTQYF.